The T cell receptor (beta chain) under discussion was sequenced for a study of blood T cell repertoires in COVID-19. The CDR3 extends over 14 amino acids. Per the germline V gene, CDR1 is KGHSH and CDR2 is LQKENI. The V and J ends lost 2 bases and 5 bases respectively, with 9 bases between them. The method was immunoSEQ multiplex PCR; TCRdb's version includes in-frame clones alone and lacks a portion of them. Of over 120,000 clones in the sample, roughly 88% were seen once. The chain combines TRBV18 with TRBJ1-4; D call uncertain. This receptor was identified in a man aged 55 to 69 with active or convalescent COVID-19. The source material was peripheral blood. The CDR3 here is CASSPSQRNEKLFF. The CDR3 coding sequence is TGTGCCAGCTCACCAAGTCAGCGAAATGAAAAACTGTTTTTT.